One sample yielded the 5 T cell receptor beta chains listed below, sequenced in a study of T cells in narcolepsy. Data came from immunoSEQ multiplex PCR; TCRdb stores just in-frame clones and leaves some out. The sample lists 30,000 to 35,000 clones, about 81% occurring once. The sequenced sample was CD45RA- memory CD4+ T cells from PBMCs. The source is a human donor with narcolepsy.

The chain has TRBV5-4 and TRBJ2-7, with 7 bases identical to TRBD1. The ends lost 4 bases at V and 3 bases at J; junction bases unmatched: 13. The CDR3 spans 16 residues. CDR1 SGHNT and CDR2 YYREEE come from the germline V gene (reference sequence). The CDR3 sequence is CASSLQGQARLYEQYF. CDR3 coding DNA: TGTGCCAGCAGCCTACAAGGACAGGCCCGTCTCTACGAGCAGTACTTC.

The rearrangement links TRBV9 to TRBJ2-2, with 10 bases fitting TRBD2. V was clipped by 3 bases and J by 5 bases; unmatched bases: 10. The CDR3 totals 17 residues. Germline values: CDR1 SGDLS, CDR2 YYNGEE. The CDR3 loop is CASSAWGLAGATGELFF. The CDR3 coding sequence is TGTGCCAGCAGCGCCTGGGGGCTAGCGGGAGCTACCGGGGAGCTGTTTTTT.

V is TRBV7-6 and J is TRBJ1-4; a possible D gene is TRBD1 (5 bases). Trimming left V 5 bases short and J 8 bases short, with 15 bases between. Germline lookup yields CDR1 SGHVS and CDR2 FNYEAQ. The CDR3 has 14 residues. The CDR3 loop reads CASSLGASREKLFF. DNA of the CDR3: TGTGCCAGCAGCCTAGGGGCATCTCGGGAAAAACTGTTTTTT.

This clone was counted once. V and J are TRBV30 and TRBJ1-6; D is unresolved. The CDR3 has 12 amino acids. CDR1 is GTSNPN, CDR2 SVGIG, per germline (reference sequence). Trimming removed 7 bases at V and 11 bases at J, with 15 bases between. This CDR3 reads CALRPIKAPLHF. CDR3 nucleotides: TGTGCCTTAAGGCCCATTAAGGCACCCCTCCACTTT.

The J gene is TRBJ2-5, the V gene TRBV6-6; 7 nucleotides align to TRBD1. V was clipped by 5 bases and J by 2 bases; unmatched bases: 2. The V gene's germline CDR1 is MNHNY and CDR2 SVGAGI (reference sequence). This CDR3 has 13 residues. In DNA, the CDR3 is TGTGCCAGCAGTCGACAGGGTCAAGAGACCCAGTACTTC. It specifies CASSRQGQETQYF.